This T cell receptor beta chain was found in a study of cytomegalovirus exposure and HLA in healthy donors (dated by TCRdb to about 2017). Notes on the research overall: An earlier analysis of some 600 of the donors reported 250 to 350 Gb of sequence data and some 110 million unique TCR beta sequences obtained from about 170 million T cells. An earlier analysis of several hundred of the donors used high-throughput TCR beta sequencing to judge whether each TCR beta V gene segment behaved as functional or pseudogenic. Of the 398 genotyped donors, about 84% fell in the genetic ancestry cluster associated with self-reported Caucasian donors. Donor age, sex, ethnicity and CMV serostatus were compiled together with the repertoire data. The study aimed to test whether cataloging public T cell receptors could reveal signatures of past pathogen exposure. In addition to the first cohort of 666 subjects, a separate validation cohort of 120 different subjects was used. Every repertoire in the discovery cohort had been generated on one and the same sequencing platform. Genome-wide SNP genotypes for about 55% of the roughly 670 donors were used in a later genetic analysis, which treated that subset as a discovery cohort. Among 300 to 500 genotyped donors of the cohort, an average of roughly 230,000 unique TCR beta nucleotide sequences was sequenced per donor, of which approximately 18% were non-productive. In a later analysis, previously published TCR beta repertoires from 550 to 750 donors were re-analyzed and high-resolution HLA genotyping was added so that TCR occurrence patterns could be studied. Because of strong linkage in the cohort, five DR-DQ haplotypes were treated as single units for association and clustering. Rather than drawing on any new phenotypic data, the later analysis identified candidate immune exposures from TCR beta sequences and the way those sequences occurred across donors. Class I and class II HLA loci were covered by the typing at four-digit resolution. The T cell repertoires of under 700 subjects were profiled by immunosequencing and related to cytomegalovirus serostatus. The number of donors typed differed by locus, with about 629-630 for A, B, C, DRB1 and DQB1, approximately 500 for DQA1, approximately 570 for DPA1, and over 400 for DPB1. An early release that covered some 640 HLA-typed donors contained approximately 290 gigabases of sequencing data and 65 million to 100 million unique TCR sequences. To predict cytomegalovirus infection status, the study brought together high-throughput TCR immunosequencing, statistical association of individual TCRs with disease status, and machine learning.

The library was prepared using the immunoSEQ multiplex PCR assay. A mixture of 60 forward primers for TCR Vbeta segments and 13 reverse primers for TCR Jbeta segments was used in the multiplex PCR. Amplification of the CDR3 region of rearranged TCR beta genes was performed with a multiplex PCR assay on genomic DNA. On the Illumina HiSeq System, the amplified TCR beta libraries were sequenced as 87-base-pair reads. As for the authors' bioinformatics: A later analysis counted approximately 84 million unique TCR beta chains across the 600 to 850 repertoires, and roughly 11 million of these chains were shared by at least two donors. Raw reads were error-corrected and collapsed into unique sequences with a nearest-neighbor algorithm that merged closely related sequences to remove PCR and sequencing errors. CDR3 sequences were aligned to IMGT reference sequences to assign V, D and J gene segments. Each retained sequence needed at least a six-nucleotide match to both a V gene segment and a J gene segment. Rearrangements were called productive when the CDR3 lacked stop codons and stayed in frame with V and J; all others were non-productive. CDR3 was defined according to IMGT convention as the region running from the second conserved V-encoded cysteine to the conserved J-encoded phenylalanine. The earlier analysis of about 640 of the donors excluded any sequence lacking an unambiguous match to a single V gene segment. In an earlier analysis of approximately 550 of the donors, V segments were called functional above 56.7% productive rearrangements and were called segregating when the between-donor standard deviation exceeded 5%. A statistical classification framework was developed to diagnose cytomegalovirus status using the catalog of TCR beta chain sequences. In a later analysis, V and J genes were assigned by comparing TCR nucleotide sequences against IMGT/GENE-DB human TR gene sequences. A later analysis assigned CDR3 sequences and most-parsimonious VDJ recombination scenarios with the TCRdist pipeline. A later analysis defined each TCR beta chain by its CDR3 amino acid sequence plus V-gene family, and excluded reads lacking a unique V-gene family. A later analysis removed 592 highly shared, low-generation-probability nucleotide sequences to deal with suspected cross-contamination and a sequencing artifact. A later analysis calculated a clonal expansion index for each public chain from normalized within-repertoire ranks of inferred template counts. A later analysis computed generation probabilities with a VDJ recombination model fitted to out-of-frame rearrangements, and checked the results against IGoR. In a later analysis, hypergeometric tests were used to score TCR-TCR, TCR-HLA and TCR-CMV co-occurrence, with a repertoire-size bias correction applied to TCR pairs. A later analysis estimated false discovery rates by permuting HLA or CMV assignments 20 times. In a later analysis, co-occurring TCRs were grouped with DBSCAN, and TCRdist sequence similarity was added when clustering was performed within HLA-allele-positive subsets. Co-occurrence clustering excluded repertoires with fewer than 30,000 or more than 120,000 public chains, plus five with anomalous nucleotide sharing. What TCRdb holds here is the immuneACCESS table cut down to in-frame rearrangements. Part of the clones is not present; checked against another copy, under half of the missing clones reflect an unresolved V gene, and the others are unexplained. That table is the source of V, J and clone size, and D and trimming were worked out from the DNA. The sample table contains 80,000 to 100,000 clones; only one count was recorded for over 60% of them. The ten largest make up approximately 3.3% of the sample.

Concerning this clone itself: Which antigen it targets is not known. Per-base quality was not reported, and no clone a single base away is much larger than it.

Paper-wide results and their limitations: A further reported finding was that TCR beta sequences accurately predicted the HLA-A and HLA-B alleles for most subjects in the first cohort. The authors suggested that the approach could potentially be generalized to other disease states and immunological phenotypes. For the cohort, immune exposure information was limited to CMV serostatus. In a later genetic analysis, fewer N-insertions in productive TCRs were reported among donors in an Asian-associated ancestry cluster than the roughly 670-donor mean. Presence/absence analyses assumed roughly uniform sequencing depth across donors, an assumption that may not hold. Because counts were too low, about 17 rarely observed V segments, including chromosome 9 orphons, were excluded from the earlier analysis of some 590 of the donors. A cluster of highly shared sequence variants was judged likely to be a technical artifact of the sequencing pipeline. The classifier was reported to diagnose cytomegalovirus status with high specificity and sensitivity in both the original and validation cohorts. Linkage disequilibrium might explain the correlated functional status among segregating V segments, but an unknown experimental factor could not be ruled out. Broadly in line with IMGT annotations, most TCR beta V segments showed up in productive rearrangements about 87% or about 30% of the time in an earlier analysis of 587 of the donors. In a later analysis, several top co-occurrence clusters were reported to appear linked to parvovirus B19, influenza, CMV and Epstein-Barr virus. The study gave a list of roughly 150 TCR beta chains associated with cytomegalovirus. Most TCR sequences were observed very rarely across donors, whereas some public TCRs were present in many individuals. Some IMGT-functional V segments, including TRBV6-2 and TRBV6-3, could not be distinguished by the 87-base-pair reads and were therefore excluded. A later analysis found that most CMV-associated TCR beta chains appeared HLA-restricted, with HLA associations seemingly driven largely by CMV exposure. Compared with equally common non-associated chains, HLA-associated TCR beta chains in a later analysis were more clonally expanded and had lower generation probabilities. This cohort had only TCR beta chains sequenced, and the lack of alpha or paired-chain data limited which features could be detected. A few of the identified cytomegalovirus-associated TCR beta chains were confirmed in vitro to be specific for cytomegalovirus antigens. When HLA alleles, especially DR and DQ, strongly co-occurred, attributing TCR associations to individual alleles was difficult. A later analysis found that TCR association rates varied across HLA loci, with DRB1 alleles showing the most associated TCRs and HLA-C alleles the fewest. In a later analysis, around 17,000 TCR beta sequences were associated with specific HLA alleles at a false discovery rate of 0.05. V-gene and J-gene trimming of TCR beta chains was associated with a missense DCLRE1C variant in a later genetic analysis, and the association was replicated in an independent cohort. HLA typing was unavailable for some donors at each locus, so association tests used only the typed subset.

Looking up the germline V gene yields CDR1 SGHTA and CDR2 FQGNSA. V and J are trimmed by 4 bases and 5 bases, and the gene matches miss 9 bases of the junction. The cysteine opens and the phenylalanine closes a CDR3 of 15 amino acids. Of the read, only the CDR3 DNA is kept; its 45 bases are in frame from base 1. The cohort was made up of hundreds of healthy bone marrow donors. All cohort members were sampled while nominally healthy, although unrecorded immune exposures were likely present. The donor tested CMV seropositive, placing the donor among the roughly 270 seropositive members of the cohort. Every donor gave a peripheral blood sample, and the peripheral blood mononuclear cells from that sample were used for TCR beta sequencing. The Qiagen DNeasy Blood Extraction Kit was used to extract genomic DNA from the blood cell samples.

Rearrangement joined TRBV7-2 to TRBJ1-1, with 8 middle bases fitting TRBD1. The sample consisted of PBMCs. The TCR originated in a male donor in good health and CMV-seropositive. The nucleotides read TGTGCCAGCAGCTCCCTCCGGACAGGGCGGACTGAAGCTTTCTTT. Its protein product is CASSSLRTGRTEAFF.